This T cell receptor beta chain stems from a study of cytomegalovirus exposure and HLA in healthy donors. Study-level findings and limits: In vitro confirmation showed three CMV-associated chains to be CMV antigen specific.

With 60 Vbeta and 13 Jbeta primers, the PCR was carried out. Profiling relied on immunoSEQ multiplex PCR, and the TCRdb table lists in-frame clones only, not all of them. The data hold approximately 190,000 clones, with roughly 76% observed a single time. A word on this clone: Its antigen is undetermined.

J gave up 10 bases and V 0 bases, and 3 bases lay outside the gene matches. The germline V gene has CDR1 LGHNA and CDR2 YSLEER. The CDR3 spans 13 residues. The sample comprised PBMCs. The chain carries TRBV4-3 and TRBJ2-1; TRBD1 matches at 7 bases. The clonotype originates from a woman in her 30s in good health and CMV-seropositive. As DNA, the CDR3 is TGCGCCAGCAGCCAAGATAGGGGACAGGAGCAGTTCTTC. Translation: CASSQDRGQEQFF.